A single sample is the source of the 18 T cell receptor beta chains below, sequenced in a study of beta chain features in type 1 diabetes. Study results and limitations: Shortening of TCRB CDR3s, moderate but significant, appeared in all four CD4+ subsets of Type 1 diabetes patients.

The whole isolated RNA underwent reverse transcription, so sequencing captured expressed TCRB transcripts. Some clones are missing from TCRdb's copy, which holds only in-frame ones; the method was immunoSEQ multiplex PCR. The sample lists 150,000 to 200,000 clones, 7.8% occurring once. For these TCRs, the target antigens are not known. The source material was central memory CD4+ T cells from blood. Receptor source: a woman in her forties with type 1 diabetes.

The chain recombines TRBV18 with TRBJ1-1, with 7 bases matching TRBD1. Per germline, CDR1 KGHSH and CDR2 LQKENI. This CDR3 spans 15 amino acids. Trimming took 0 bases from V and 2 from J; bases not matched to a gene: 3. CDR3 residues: CASSPPGTVNTEAFF. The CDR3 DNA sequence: TGTGCCAGCTCACCACCGGGGACAGTAAACACTGAAGCTTTCTTT.

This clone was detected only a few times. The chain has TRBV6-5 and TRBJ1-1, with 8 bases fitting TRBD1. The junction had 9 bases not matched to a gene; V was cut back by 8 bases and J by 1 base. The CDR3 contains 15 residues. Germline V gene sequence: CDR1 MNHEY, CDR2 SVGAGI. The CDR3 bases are TGTGCCAGCCGAAGGACAGGGAAGAAGAACACTGAAGCTTTCTTT. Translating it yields CASRRTGKKNTEAFF.

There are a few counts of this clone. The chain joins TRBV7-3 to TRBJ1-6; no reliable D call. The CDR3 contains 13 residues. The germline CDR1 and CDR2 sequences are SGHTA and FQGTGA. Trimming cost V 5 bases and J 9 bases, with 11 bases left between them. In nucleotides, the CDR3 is TGTGCCAGCAGCCGACTTTACGGTTCACCCCTCCACTTT. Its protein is CASSRLYGSPLHF. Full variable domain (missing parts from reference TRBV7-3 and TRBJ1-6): GAGVSQTPSNKVTEKGKYVELRCDPISGHTALYWYRQSLGQGPEFLIYFQGTGAADDSGLPNDRFFAVRPEGSVSTLKIQRTERGDSAVYLCASSRLYGSPLHFGNGTRLTVT.

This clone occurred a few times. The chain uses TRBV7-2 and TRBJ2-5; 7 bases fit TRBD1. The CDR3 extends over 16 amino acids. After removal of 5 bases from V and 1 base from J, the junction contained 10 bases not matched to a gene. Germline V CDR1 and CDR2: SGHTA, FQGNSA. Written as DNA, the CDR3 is TGTGCCAGCAGCCCCCTGGGGACAGTTCTCCAAGAGACCCAGTACTTC. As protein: CASSPLGTVLQETQYF.

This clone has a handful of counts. CDR3 coding DNA: TGTGCCAGCAGCAACCAGCCGGGGATCCCCGGTGGCTACACCTTC. As protein: CASSNQPGIPGGYTF. The chain joins TRBV7-2 to TRBJ1-2; D unclear. The germline V gene encodes CDR1 SGHTA and CDR2 FQGNSA. The CDR3 loop spans 15 amino acids. Trimming removed 5 bases at V and 7 bases at J, with 20 bases between.

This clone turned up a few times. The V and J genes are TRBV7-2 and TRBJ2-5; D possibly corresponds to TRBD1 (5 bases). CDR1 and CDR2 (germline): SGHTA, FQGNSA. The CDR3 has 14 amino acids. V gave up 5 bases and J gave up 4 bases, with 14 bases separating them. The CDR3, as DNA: TGTGCCAGCAGCCTCGGCCGACAGTCAGAGACCCAGTACTTC. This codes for CASSLGRQSETQYF.

CDR3 amino acids: CASSQQGGQPQHF. CDR3 nucleotides: TGTGCCAGCAGTCAACAGGGGGGACAGCCCCAGCATTTT. The chain joins TRBV27 to TRBJ1-5, with 8 bases that match TRBD1. CDR1 and CDR2 from the germline V gene are MNHEY and SMNVEV (reference sequence). The CDR3 covers 13 residues. With V trimmed by 5 bases and J by 7 bases, 4 bases remained unmatched.

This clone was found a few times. CDR3 DNA sequence: TGTGCCAGCAGTGAAAGCGACAGAACAAACACCATATATTTT. It is translated as CASSESDRTNTIYF. This chain joins TRBV6-1 and TRBJ1-3, with a weak D call TRBD1 (5 bases). V was pared by 2 bases and J by 6 bases, with 11 bases between. Looked up from germline, CDR1 is MNHNS and CDR2 is SASEGT. CDR3 length equals 14 residues.

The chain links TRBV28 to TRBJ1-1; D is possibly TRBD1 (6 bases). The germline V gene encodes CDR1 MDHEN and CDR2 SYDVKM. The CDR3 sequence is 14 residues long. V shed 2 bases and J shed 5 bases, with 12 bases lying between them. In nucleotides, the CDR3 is TGTGCCAGCAGTTTAGCCGGGACAATAACTGAAGCTTTCTTT. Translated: CASSLAGTITEAFF.

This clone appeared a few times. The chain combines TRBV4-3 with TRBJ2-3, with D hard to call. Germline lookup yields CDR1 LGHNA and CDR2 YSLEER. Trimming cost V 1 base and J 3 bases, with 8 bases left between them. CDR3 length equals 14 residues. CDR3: CASSQGVQTDTQYF. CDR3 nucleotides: TGCGCCAGCAGCCAAGGTGTTCAGACAGATACGCAGTATTTT.

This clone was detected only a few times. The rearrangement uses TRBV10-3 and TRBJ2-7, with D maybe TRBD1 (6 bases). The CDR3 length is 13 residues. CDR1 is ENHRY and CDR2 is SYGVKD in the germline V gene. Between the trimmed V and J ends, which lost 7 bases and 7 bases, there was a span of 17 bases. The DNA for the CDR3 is TGTGCCATCACAGGGGCCACCTCGAAAGAGCAGTACTTC. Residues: CAITGATSKEQYF.

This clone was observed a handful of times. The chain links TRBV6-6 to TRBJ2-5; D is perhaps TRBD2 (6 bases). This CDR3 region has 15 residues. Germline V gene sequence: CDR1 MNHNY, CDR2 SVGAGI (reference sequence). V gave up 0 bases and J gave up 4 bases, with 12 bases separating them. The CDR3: CASSYSGTGGETQYF. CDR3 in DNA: TGTGCCAGCAGTTACTCAGGGACCGGGGGAGAGACCCAGTACTTC.

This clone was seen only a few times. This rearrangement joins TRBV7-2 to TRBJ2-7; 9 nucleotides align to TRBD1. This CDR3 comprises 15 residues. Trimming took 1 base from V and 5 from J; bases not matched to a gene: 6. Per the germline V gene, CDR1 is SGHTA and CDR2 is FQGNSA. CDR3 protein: CASSLERTGVHEQYF. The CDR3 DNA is TGTGCCAGCAGCTTAGAGCGGACAGGGGTCCACGAGCAGTACTTC.

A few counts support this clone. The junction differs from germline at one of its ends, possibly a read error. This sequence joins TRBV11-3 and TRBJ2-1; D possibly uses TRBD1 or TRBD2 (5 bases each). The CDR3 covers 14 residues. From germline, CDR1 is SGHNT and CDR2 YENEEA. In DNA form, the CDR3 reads TGTGCCAGCAGCCTAGAGGGGCTAAACAATGAGCAGTTCTTC. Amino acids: CASSLEGLNNEQFF.

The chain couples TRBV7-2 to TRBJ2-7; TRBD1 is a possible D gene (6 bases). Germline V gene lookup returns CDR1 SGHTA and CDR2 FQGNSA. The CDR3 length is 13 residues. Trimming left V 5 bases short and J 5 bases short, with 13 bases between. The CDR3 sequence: CASSHGTRNEQYF. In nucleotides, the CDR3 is TGTGCCAGCAGCCACGGGACACGGAACGAGCAGTACTTC.

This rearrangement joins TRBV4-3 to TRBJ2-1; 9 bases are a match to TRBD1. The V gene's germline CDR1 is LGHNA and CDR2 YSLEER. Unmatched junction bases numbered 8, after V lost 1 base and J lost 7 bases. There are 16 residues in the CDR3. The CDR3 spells CASSQVGDRGGNEQFF. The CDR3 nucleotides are TGCGCCAGCAGCCAAGTGGGAGACAGGGGGGGGAATGAGCAGTTCTTC.

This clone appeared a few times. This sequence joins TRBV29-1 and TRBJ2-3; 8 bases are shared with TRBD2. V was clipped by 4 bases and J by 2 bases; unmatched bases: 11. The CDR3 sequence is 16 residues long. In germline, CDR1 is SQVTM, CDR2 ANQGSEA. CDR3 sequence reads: CSVVPGGRRVTDTQYF. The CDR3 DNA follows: TGCAGCGTTGTCCCGGGAGGGCGAAGGGTCACAGATACGCAGTATTTT.

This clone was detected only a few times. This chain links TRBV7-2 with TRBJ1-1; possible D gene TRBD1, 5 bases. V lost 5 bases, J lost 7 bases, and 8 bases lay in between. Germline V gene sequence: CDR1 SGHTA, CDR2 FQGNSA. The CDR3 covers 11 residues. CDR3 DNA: TGTGCCAGCAGCCCCGGGGGTGAAGCTTTCTTT. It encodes CASSPGGEAFF.